Listed here are 5 T cell receptor beta chains from one sample, sequenced in a study of control samples from healthy donors and cancer patients (dated by TCRdb to the early 2020s). Library preparation employed the immunoSEQ multiplex PCR assay. TCRdb obtained this table from immuneACCESS and retained in-frame rearrangements with V and J assigned. These tables miss some clones; where compared with another copy, unresolved V genes account for less than half of the shortfall, and the remainder is unexplained. This sample gives about 83,000 clones in total; around 92% of them show up just once. The top ten constitute roughly 14% of the sample. Sample: blood. These receptor sequences come from a man aged 25 to 40 in good health.

This chain uses TRBV6-5 with TRBJ2-1, with TRBD2 matching over 7 bases. CDR1 MNHEY and CDR2 SVGAGI come from the germline V gene. CDR3 length: 15 amino acids. J lost 4 bases, V lost 8 bases, and 11 bases had no gene match. The chain's CDR3 is CASSERGLEYNEQFF. The CDR3 DNA reads as TGTGCCAGCTCCGAGCGGGGACTCGAGTACAATGAGCAGTTCTTC.

The rearrangement uses TRBV10-3 and TRBJ1-3, with TRBD1 identical over 8 bases. The CDR3 has 14 amino acids. CDR1 is ENHRY and CDR2 is SYGVKD in the germline V gene. The trim removed 10 bases at V and 8 bases at J, leaving 13 bases unmatched. In nucleotides, the CDR3 is TGTGCCAGCGTGGGACAGGTCCCTCGGGACACCATATATTTT. Translation gives CASVGQVPRDTIYF.

The CDR3, as DNA: TGCAGCGCAGAACGAGGAGGGGATACGCAGTATTTT. Translated, it gives CSAERGGDTQYF. This chain joins TRBV29-1 and TRBJ2-3; D is perhaps TRBD2 (6 bases). This CDR3 contains 12 residues. Germline loops: CDR1 SQVTM, CDR2 ANQGSEA. Deletions cut 7 bases from V and 6 bases from J, with 14 bases between.

The chain employs TRBV10-2 and TRBJ1-6; tentatively, D is TRBD1 (6 bases). The germline V gene encodes CDR1 WSHSY and CDR2 SAAADI. V lost 5 bases and J lost 7, with 15 bases in between. CDR3 size: 15 residues. The CDR3 nucleotides are TGCGCCAGCAGTTCAGGGGAAGGGTTGAATTCACCCCTCCACTTT. Protein sequence: CASSSGEGLNSPLHF.

The chain carries TRBV6-2 or TRBV6-3 and TRBJ2-7; D remains ambiguous. Germline V gene sequence: CDR1 MNHEY, CDR2 SVGEGT. This CDR3 has 11 residues. Trimming removed 5 bases from V and 5 bases from J, with 7 bases in between. CDR3 bases: TGTGCCAGCAGTCTTCTCCACGAGCAGTACTTC. Amino acids: CASSLLHEQYF.